The 21 T cell receptor beta chains below were found in one sample sequenced in a study of beta chain features in type 1 diabetes. These receptors' targets are unknown. General study findings and limits: Moderate yet significant TCRB CDR3 shortening was seen in Type 1 diabetes patients in all four CD4+ subsets.

Sequenced material consisted of expressed TCRB transcripts (all of the isolated RNA was reverse transcribed). TCRdb's table, derived via immunoSEQ multiplex PCR, lists solely in-frame clones and lacks some. In the table there are hundreds of thousands of clones, approximately 16% of which are singletons. Sequenced material: naive CD4+ T cells from blood. Receptor source: a man aged 18 to 30 with type 1 diabetes.

This clone showed up just a few times. The CDR3 loop reads CASSLGTSGRGTQYF. The CDR3 DNA reads as TGTGCCAGCAGCTTGGGGACTAGCGGGAGAGGTACGCAGTATTTT. V usage is TRBV7-2 and J usage is TRBJ2-3; 14 bases agree with TRBD2. Germline V CDR1 and CDR2: SGHTA, FQGNSA. J lost 8 bases, V lost 3 bases, and 4 bases had no gene match. The CDR3 spans 15 residues.

This CDR3 is CASSLGGSGVMNTEAFF. In nucleotides, the CDR3 is TGTGCCAGCAGCTTAGGGGGCTCTGGGGTCATGAACACTGAAGCTTTCTTT. J is TRBJ1-1 and V is TRBV7-2; tentative D call: TRBD1 (5 bases). There are 17 residues in the CDR3. Germline V gives CDR1 SGHTA, CDR2 FQGNSA. The V end was cut by 1 base, the J end by 0 bases, with 15 bases between.

This clone was detected only a few times. V gene TRBV9 combines with J gene TRBJ2-1, with TRBD2 matching over 13 bases. Germline V gene data show CDR1 as SGDLS and CDR2 as YYNGEE. This CDR3 contains 18 residues. Trimming removed 3 bases from V and 4 bases from J; junction bases left unmatched: 10. CDR3 sequence reads: CASSARLAGGREYNEQFF. The CDR3, as DNA: TGTGCCAGCAGCGCAAGACTAGCGGGAGGCCGGGAATACAATGAGCAGTTCTTC.

This clone has only a few counts. The chain has TRBV5-1 and TRBJ2-3; 9 positions match TRBD2. Germline V gene lookup returns CDR1 SGHRS and CDR2 YFSETQ. After removal of 0 bases from V and 4 bases from J, the junction contained 3 bases not matched to a gene. The CDR3 totals 15 residues. CDR3 loop: CASSLGAGGPDTQYF. The DNA for the CDR3 is TGCGCCAGCAGCTTGGGCGCGGGAGGGCCAGATACGCAGTATTTT.

A few counts support this clone. The chain recombines TRBV4-1 with TRBJ2-2; a weak D match, TRBD2 (5 bases). CDR1 and CDR2 (germline): MGHRA, YSYEKL. Trimming shortened V by 0 bases and J by 5 bases, and 10 bases separated the two germline ends. CDR3 size: 15 residues. The CDR3 spells CASSQDSVPTGELFF. For the CDR3, the DNA is TGCGCCAGCAGCCAAGATAGCGTACCGACCGGGGAGCTGTTTTTT.

The rearrangement uses TRBV28 and TRBJ1-2; TRBD1 matches 10 bases. CDR1 MDHEN and CDR2 SYDVKM come from the germline V gene. The CDR3 runs 15 residues. V was clipped by 6 bases and J by 5 bases; unmatched bases: 9. Here the CDR3 reads CASRRIWTGGYGYTF. The DNA of the CDR3 is TGTGCCAGCAGGCGGATTTGGACAGGGGGTTATGGCTACACCTTC.

This clone was counted a few times. The chain is built from TRBV6-1 and TRBJ1-2; tentatively, D is TRBD1 (5 bases). CDR3 length equals 14 residues. V lost 4 bases and J 4 bases, leaving 13 bases between the germline ends. Germline values: CDR1 MNHNS, CDR2 SASEGT. The CDR3 protein is CASSVQGGSYGYTF. CDR3 nucleotide sequence: TGTGCCAGCAGTGTTCAGGGAGGAAGCTATGGCTACACCTTC.

A few counts support this clone. V gene TRBV15 combines with J gene TRBJ1-2; 8 bases map to TRBD1. Germline V gene lookup returns CDR1 LNHNV and CDR2 YYDKDF (reference sequence). V was clipped by 3 bases and J by 6 bases; unmatched bases: 3. The CDR3 is 13 residues long. The CDR3 bases are TGTGCCACCAGCAGTACGGACAGGGATGGCTACACCTTC. It translates to CATSSTDRDGYTF.

Only a few counts were recorded for this clone. This sequence joins TRBV25-1 and TRBJ1-4; possible D gene TRBD1, 5 bases. The ends were cut back, 3 bases at V and 6 bases at J, with 23 bases in the middle. Germline values: CDR1 MGHDK, CDR2 SYGVNS. The CDR3 spans 18 residues. The CDR3 region is CASSELIAFRGADEKLFF. The CDR3 DNA reads as TGTGCCAGCAGTGAGTTGATCGCGTTCCGTGGGGCTGATGAAAAACTGTTTTTT.

The chain employs TRBV5-4 and TRBJ2-7; 13 nucleotides line up with TRBD2. The CDR3 is 15 residues long. V dropped 4 bases and J dropped 2; count of bases not matched to a gene: 3. Germline values: CDR1 SGHNT, CDR2 YYREEE (reference sequence). The CDR3 protein is CASSPGLAGAYEQYF. Here the CDR3 DNA reads TGTGCCAGCAGCCCCGGACTAGCGGGGGCCTACGAGCAGTACTTC.

This clone occurred a few times. V gene TRBV28 combines with J gene TRBJ2-4; no clear D. Germline V gene data show CDR1 as MDHEN and CDR2 as SYDVKM. V was trimmed by 6 bases and J by 9 bases, leaving 12 bases between them. The CDR3 is made up of 12 amino acids. The DNA of the CDR3 is TGTGCCAGCAGCCCCTTTACTGCCATTCAGTACTTC. This encodes CASSPFTAIQYF.

This clone was detected a few times. The rearrangement joins TRBV30 to TRBJ1-2; a possible D gene is TRBD1 (6 bases). Trimming stripped 0 bases from V and 7 bases from J, with 18 bases between. The CDR3 has 15 residues. Germline V lookup: CDR1 GTSNPN, CDR2 SVGIG (reference sequence). The CDR3 protein is CAWSVSYRELSGYTF. CDR3 bases: TGTGCCTGGAGTGTATCTTACAGGGAATTGTCTGGCTACACCTTC.

This clone was detected a few times. The chain uses TRBV2 and TRBJ2-7; 8 bases are a match to TRBD2. The germline CDR1 and CDR2 sequences are SNHLY and FYNNEI. V shed 2 bases and J 5 bases; nucleotides not matched to a gene: 8. CDR3 length equals 15 residues. The CDR3 sequence is CASSEQSGGVNEQYF. DNA for the CDR3: TGTGCCAGCAGTGAACAAAGCGGGGGAGTTAACGAGCAGTACTTC.

This clone showed up just a few times. The genes are TRBV18 and TRBJ2-5; D is uncertain. The germline gives CDR1 KGHSH, CDR2 LQKENI. CDR3 length: 13 residues. The germline V and J ends were trimmed by 0 bases and 4 bases, with 6 bases remaining between them. The CDR3 spells CASSPPRGETQYF. The CDR3 region has the DNA TGTGCCAGCTCACCACCGAGAGGAGAGACCCAGTACTTC.

The V gene is TRBV9, the J gene TRBJ1-1; maybe TRBD1 (5 bases). The ends were cut back, 4 bases at V and 12 bases at J, with 25 bases in the middle. CDR1 and CDR2 (germline): SGDLS, YYNGEE. CDR3 length: 15 residues. The DNA for the CDR3 is TGTGCCAGCAGCCCCCAATACGGGACTCCCCTCGAGACTTTCTTT. Translated, it gives CASSPQYGTPLETFF.

The V and J genes are TRBV27 and TRBJ2-1, with TRBD1 matching over 7 bases. Per germline, CDR1 MNHEY and CDR2 SMNVEV (reference sequence). Trimming cost V 4 bases and J 1 base; bases outside gene matches: 7. This CDR3 has 16 amino acids. CDR3: CASSSSRGKSYNEQFF. CDR3 nucleotides: TGTGCCAGCAGTTCCTCCAGGGGGAAGTCCTACAATGAGCAGTTCTTC.

The V and J genes are TRBV5-4 and TRBJ1-1; D is ambiguous. The length of the CDR3 is 12 residues. V lost 1 base to trimming and J lost 5 bases, with 6 bases between them. In germline, CDR1 is SGHNT, CDR2 YYREEE (reference sequence). The CDR3 bases are TGTGCCAGCAGCTTGTGGAGGACTGAAGCTTTCTTT. This sequence encodes CASSLWRTEAFF.

Only a few counts were recorded for this clone. V is TRBV15 and J is TRBJ2-5; D gene ambiguous. The germline V gene encodes CDR1 LNHNV and CDR2 YYDKDF (reference sequence). This CDR3 has 11 amino acids. Trimming pared 5 bases from V and 5 bases from J, leaving 6 bases between. The DNA of the CDR3 is TGTGCCACCAGCGCACGGGAGACCCAGTACTTC. It translates to CATSARETQYF. The full variable domain, in which reference TRBV15 and TRBJ2-5 provide the parts outside the CDR3, is DAMVIQNPRYQVTQFGKPVTLSCSQTLNHNVMYWYQQKSSQAPKLLFHYYDKDFNNEADTPDNFQSRRPNTSFCFLDIRSPGLGDTAMYLCATSARETQYFGPGTRLLVL.

This clone was observed a few times. The chain has TRBV11-2 and TRBJ2-1; TRBD2 matches at 9 bases. From germline, CDR1 is SGHAT and CDR2 FQNNGV. The CDR3 loop spans 12 amino acids. V was pared by 1 base and J by 15 bases, with 4 bases of the junction left unmatched. CDR3 residues: CASSLVGLAPFF. The CDR3 DNA is TGTGCCAGCAGCTTAGTGGGACTAGCCCCGTTCTTC.

The chain uses TRBV5-1 and TRBJ2-3; weak D call: TRBD2 (6 bases). The ends were cut back, 4 bases at V and 4 bases at J, with 16 bases in the middle. The CDR3 has 15 amino acids. The germline gives CDR1 SGHRS, CDR2 YFSETQ. CDR3 protein: CASSPGTLRADTQYF. CDR3 in DNA: TGCGCCAGCAGCCCGGGGACTCTCAGAGCAGATACGCAGTATTTT.

There are a few counts of this clone. The chain has TRBV28 and TRBJ2-1; 9 nucleotides match TRBD1. The germline CDR1 and CDR2 sequences are MDHEN and SYDVKM. This CDR3 has 16 residues. The J segment lost 7 bases and the V segment lost 5 bases, leaving 12 bases of the junction unmatched. CDR3 sequence reads: CASSKPGQGGANEQFF. DNA for the CDR3: TGTGCCAGCAGTAAGCCGGGACAGGGAGGTGCAAATGAGCAGTTCTTC.